Listed below are T cell receptor beta chains from one sample, sequenced in a study of cytomegalovirus exposure and HLA in healthy donors. Libraries were prepared by immunoSEQ multiplex PCR; TCRdb keeps only in-frame clonotypes and omits some of them. This sample yields around 150,000 clones, of which 82% are seen a single time; roughly 1.6% belongs to the top ten. Source material: PBMCs. These receptors were obtained from a girl between 10 and 17 years old in good health and CMV-seropositive. Each CDR3 is given with its conserved first and last residue. A D gene is named only where the DNA matches it firmly. Rows give clone size only sometimes, using once, few, many, or a class for an expanded clone.

cdr3_nt: TGTGCCAGCAGCGAGAGAACAGATACGCAGTATTTT; cdr3_aa: CASSERTDTQYF; v_call: TRBV9; cdr3_length: 12; d_call: NA; clone_size: NA; j_call: TRBJ2-3
cdr3_nt: TGCGCCAGCAGTCGGACAGATAGCTACGAGCAGTACTTC; cdr3_aa: CASSRTDSYEQYF; v_call: TRBV4-1; cdr3_length: 13; d_call: NA; clone_size: NA; j_call: TRBJ2-7
cdr3_nt: TGTGCCAGCAGCCTCAGACTAGCGGACTCCTACGAGCAGTACTTC; cdr3_aa: CASSLRLADSYEQYF; v_call: TRBV28; cdr3_length: 15; d_call: TRBD2; clone_size: NA; j_call: TRBJ2-7
cdr3_nt: TGTGCCAGCAGCTTAGAAGCGGGCGAGACCCAGTACTTC; cdr3_aa: CASSLEAGETQYF; v_call: TRBV7-2; cdr3_length: 13; d_call: NA; clone_size: NA; j_call: TRBJ2-5
cdr3_nt: TGTGCCAGCAGCTCGCCAGGGGGGGCAGGGGGCCACGAGCAGTACTTC; cdr3_aa: CASSSPGGAGGHEQYF; v_call: TRBV7-6; cdr3_length: 16; d_call: NA; clone_size: NA; j_call: TRBJ2-7
cdr3_nt: TGTGCCAGCTCACCGACTAGCGGGGGTATAAATGAGCAGTTCTTC; cdr3_aa: CASSPTSGGINEQFF; v_call: TRBV18; cdr3_length: 15; d_call: TRBD2; clone_size: NA; j_call: TRBJ2-1
cdr3_nt: TGTGCCAGTAGTACGTGGGGGAGAGGGGGATCAGATACGCAGTATTTT; cdr3_aa: CASSTWGRGGSDTQYF; v_call: TRBV19; cdr3_length: 16; d_call: NA; clone_size: few; j_call: TRBJ2-3
cdr3_nt: TGTGCCAGCAGCATGGATCGGACAGACACTGAAGCTTTCTTT; cdr3_aa: CASSMDRTDTEAFF; v_call: TRBV7-8; cdr3_length: 14; d_call: NA; clone_size: NA; j_call: TRBJ1-1
cdr3_nt: TGTGCCAGCAGTGCCGTGGCGGGGGGCCAAGAGACCCAGTACTTC; cdr3_aa: CASSAVAGGQETQYF; v_call: TRBV6-4; cdr3_length: 15; d_call: TRBD2; clone_size: NA; j_call: TRBJ2-5
cdr3_nt: TGTGCCAGCAACCCCGAGCTAGCAGGCACAGATACGCAGTATTTT; cdr3_aa: CASNPELAGTDTQYF; v_call: TRBV2; cdr3_length: 15; d_call: NA; clone_size: NA; j_call: TRBJ2-3
cdr3_nt: TGTGCCAGCGCTACTAGCGGCACCTACGAGCAGTACTTC; cdr3_aa: CASATSGTYEQYF; v_call: TRBV2; cdr3_length: 13; d_call: TRBD2; clone_size: NA; j_call: TRBJ2-7
cdr3_nt: TGTGCCAGTCAACCGGGACTAGAATACGAGCAGTACTTC; cdr3_aa: CASQPGLEYEQYF; v_call: TRBV6-5; cdr3_length: 13; d_call: TRBD2; clone_size: NA; j_call: TRBJ2-7
cdr3_nt: TGTGCCAGCAGCGGGACAGGGGGGTGGGACACTGAAGCTTTCTTT; cdr3_aa: CASSGTGGWDTEAFF; v_call: TRBV6-5; cdr3_length: 15; d_call: TRBD1; clone_size: NA; j_call: TRBJ1-1
cdr3_nt: TGTGCCAGCAGCCGGAGCGTGACTACTGGAAACATTCAGTACTTC; cdr3_aa: CASSRSVTTGNIQYF; v_call: TRBV27; cdr3_length: 15; d_call: NA; clone_size: NA; j_call: TRBJ2-4
cdr3_nt: TGTGCCAGCAGCTCAAGAGTGGGGGGGCCTGGCTACACCTTC; cdr3_aa: CASSSRVGGPGYTF; v_call: TRBV7-9; cdr3_length: 14; d_call: NA; clone_size: NA; j_call: TRBJ1-2
cdr3_nt: TGTGCCAGTAGTATGAGCACTCTGAACACTGAAGCTTTCTTT; cdr3_aa: CASSMSTLNTEAFF; v_call: TRBV19; cdr3_length: 14; d_call: NA; clone_size: NA; j_call: TRBJ1-1
cdr3_nt: TGTGCCATCAGTGAGTCGGGTAGCGGACGTGACAATGAGCAGTTCTTC; cdr3_aa: CAISESGSGRDNEQFF; v_call: TRBV10-3; cdr3_length: 16; d_call: NA; clone_size: NA; j_call: TRBJ2-1
cdr3_nt: TGTGCCATCAGGCCGGGACAGATGAACACTGAAGCTTTCTTT; cdr3_aa: CAIRPGQMNTEAFF; v_call: TRBV10-3; cdr3_length: 14; d_call: TRBD1; clone_size: NA; j_call: TRBJ1-1
cdr3_nt: TGTGCCAGCAGGGACAGGGGACACGAAAAACTGTTTTTT; cdr3_aa: CASRDRGHEKLFF; v_call: TRBV7-2; cdr3_length: 13; d_call: TRBD1; clone_size: NA; j_call: TRBJ1-4
cdr3_nt: TGTGCCAGCAGTGAATGGGAAGGGGGCAATCAGCCCCAGCATTTT; cdr3_aa: CASSEWEGGNQPQHF; v_call: TRBV6-1; cdr3_length: 15; d_call: NA; clone_size: NA; j_call: TRBJ1-5
cdr3_nt: TGCAGCGCAGCTCCGAATAACAGGGGGCGAACGGTGGCTGAAGCTTTCTTT; cdr3_aa: CSAAPNNRGRTVAEAFF; v_call: TRBV29-1; cdr3_length: 17; d_call: TRBD1; clone_size: NA; j_call: TRBJ1-1
cdr3_nt: TGTGCCAGCAGAGGACAGGGGTCCGCCTCCTACAATGAGCAGTTCTTC; cdr3_aa: CASRGQGSASYNEQFF; v_call: TRBV2; cdr3_length: 16; d_call: TRBD1; clone_size: NA; j_call: TRBJ2-1
cdr3_nt: TGTGCCAGCAGCCGGGGGGCGAACACTGAAGCTTTCTTT; cdr3_aa: CASSRGANTEAFF; v_call: TRBV7-2; cdr3_length: 13; d_call: NA; clone_size: NA; j_call: TRBJ1-1
cdr3_nt: TGTGCCAGCAGCTTGGCAGGCAGGCTAGCCAAAAACATTCAGTACTTC; cdr3_aa: CASSLAGRLAKNIQYF; v_call: TRBV5-6; cdr3_length: 16; d_call: NA; clone_size: NA; j_call: TRBJ2-4
cdr3_nt: TGTGCCAGCAGTGGCCCCACCACTAGCGGGAGTTCCTACGAGCAGTACTTC; cdr3_aa: CASSGPTTSGSSYEQYF; v_call: TRBV2; cdr3_length: 17; d_call: TRBD2; clone_size: few; j_call: TRBJ2-7
cdr3_nt: TGTGCCAGCAGTGACAGGGCTGGAAACACCATATATTTT; cdr3_aa: CASSDRAGNTIYF; v_call: TRBV2; cdr3_length: 13; d_call: NA; clone_size: NA; j_call: TRBJ1-3
cdr3_nt: TGTGCCTGGAGTGTATCCGGGGGCTACAATGAGCAGTTCTTC; cdr3_aa: CAWSVSGGYNEQFF; v_call: TRBV30; cdr3_length: 14; d_call: NA; clone_size: NA; j_call: TRBJ2-1
cdr3_nt: TGTGCCAGCAGTGATGTGACAGGGGCGAGAGTGGAGACCCAGTACTTC; cdr3_aa: CASSDVTGARVETQYF; v_call: TRBV6-1; cdr3_length: 16; d_call: TRBD1; clone_size: NA; j_call: TRBJ2-5
cdr3_nt: TGCGCCAGCAGTGCCCGACTTAATTCAGCCGGGGAGCTGTTTTTT; cdr3_aa: CASSARLNSAGELFF; v_call: TRBV10-1; cdr3_length: 15; d_call: NA; clone_size: NA; j_call: TRBJ2-2
cdr3_nt: TGCGCCAGCAGCCAAGACTATCAAGAGACCCAGTACTTC; cdr3_aa: CASSQDYQETQYF; v_call: TRBV4-3; cdr3_length: 13; d_call: NA; clone_size: NA; j_call: TRBJ2-5
cdr3_nt: TGTGCCACCCTCCAGGGCGGCTCCTACGAGCAGTACTTC; cdr3_aa: CATLQGGSYEQYF; v_call: TRBV15; cdr3_length: 13; d_call: NA; clone_size: NA; j_call: TRBJ2-7
cdr3_nt: TGTGCCAGCAGCCCGCTTGGGGACACCTCCTCCTACGAGCAGTACTTC; cdr3_aa: CASSPLGDTSSYEQYF; v_call: TRBV7-9; cdr3_length: 16; d_call: NA; clone_size: NA; j_call: TRBJ2-7
cdr3_nt: TGCGCCAGCAGCGTACTAGCGGGGGTCCAAGAGACCCAGTACTTC; cdr3_aa: CASSVLAGVQETQYF; v_call: TRBV5-1; cdr3_length: 15; d_call: TRBD2; clone_size: NA; j_call: TRBJ2-5
cdr3_nt: TGCGCCAGCAGCCGCAGGGGCTGGACTAGCGGGAGGGCCAGCGAGCAGTTCTTC; cdr3_aa: CASSRRGWTSGRASEQFF; v_call: TRBV5-1; cdr3_length: 18; d_call: TRBD2; clone_size: NA; j_call: TRBJ2-1
cdr3_nt: TGTGCCAGCAGTGAGGTTGGGCCGTCCTCCTACGAGCAGTACTTC; cdr3_aa: CASSEVGPSSYEQYF; v_call: TRBV25-1; cdr3_length: 15; d_call: NA; clone_size: NA; j_call: TRBJ2-7
cdr3_nt: TGTGCCAGCAGCTTAGCGGGAGGGCAAGATACGCAGTATTTT; cdr3_aa: CASSLAGGQDTQYF; v_call: TRBV7-6; cdr3_length: 14; d_call: TRBD2; clone_size: NA; j_call: TRBJ2-3
cdr3_nt: TGTGCCAGCTCACGGACGGGAGCGGCCGGGGAGACCCAGTACTTC; cdr3_aa: CASSRTGAAGETQYF; v_call: TRBV18; cdr3_length: 15; d_call: NA; clone_size: NA; j_call: TRBJ2-5
cdr3_nt: TGCGCCAGCAGGCCGACCCCAGGTGCAGACAGGCAGTACTTC; cdr3_aa: CASRPTPGADRQYF; v_call: TRBV5-1; cdr3_length: 14; d_call: NA; clone_size: NA; j_call: TRBJ2-7
cdr3_nt: TGTGCCAGCAGTTCCGGGACACGGGGGGGCCAAGAGACCCAGTACTTC; cdr3_aa: CASSSGTRGGQETQYF; v_call: TRBV2; cdr3_length: 16; d_call: TRBD2; clone_size: NA; j_call: TRBJ2-5
cdr3_nt: TGTGCCAGCAGCGCCGGACTCCCGAACACTGAAGCTTTCTTT; cdr3_aa: CASSAGLPNTEAFF; v_call: TRBV9; cdr3_length: 14; d_call: NA; clone_size: NA; j_call: TRBJ1-1
cdr3_nt: TGTGCCAGCACCGAACGGGGTAACCCTAGCACAGATACGCAGTATTTT; cdr3_aa: CASTERGNPSTDTQYF; v_call: TRBV13; cdr3_length: 16; d_call: NA; clone_size: NA; j_call: TRBJ2-3
cdr3_nt: TGCGCCAGCAGCTACGGACAGGGTATCGAATACGCGGCTGAAAAACTGTTTTTT; cdr3_aa: CASSYGQGIEYAAEKLFF; v_call: TRBV4-3; cdr3_length: 18; d_call: TRBD1; clone_size: once; j_call: TRBJ1-4
cdr3_nt: TGTGCCAGCAGTACACAGGGGGCTGAGGCTTTCTTT; cdr3_aa: CASSTQGAEAFF; v_call: TRBV6-5; cdr3_length: 12; d_call: TRBD1; clone_size: NA; j_call: TRBJ1-1